This T cell receptor (beta chain) was documented in a study of PD-L1 blockade in urothelial cancer. Study as a whole: Blood-derived samples held a median around 140,000 T cells. Points from the study as a whole: Durable benefit was linked to greater 3-week expansion of tumor-associated blood clones.

There were between 1 and 8 samples from each patient, taken pretreatment and on-treatment. As concerns this clone: Its matching antigen is unknown.

This CDR3 has 15 amino acids. The germline V gene has CDR1 SGHNT and CDR2 YYREEE (reference sequence). Losses at the gene ends were 2 bases for V and 4 bases for J; bases not matched to a gene: 8. Here immunoSEQ multiplex PCR was the method, and the copy in TCRdb shows in-frame clones only, minus some. The data show around 25,000 clones, around 90% seen once. This clonotype was obtained from a man aged 45 to 65 with urothelial cancer. The chain couples TRBV5-4 to TRBJ1-2, with TRBD1 matching 7 bases. This sample comprised PBMCs, obtained around atezolizumab (anti-PD-L1) treatment. CDR3 nucleotides: TGTGCCAGCAGCTTATCGGGGCAGGGGGGCTATGGCTACACCTTC. Its translation is CASSLSGQGGYGYTF.